The 11 T cell receptor beta chains given below trace back to one sample, sequenced in a study of TIL therapy for anti-PD-1-resistant metastatic lung cancer. This sample's time point: pre-treatment sample, taken before nivolumab and TIL therapy. This was the immunoSEQ v3 assay. TCRdb's table, derived via immunoSEQ multiplex PCR, lists solely in-frame clones and lacks some. The repertoire has roughly 17,000 clones, approximately 69% of them found once; the top ten carry around 33%. The sample in question was blood, obtained at baseline. These receptors all stem from a person aged 25-79 years with non-small cell lung cancer.

A single count supports this clone. The V gene is TRBV5-6, the J gene TRBJ2-7; TRBD2 matches 7 bases. Per germline, CDR1 SGHDT and CDR2 YYEEEE. The CDR3 sequence is 15 residues long. V lost 2 bases and J lost 1; bases outside the gene matches: 6. CDR3 loop: CASSFGGRGSYEQYF. Here the CDR3 DNA reads TGTGCCAGCAGCTTTGGGGGGAGGGGATCCTACGAGCAGTACTTC.

CDR3 sequence reads: CASTLRNRGRGPQETQYF. The CDR3 DNA reads TGTGCCAGCACCCTGAGAAACAGGGGGCGAGGGCCCCAAGAGACCCAGTACTTC. This chain links TRBV11-2 with TRBJ2-5; TRBD1 agrees at 9 bases. This CDR3 region has 18 residues. Germline V gives CDR1 SGHAT, CDR2 FQNNGV. V dropped 7 bases and J dropped 1; count of bases not matched to a gene: 16. The entire variable domain, with the rest obtained from reference TRBV11-2 and TRBJ2-5, is as follows: EAGVAQSPRYKIIEKRQSVAFWCNPISGHATLYWYQQILGQGPKLLIQFQNNGVVDDSQLPKDRFSAERLKGVDSTLKIQPAKLEDSAVYLCASTLRNRGRGPQETQYFGPGTRLLVL.

The rearrangement uses TRBV9 and TRBJ1-1, with D possibly matching TRBD1 (5 bases). Germline-derived CDR1 and CDR2 are SGDLS and YYNGEE. The CDR3 totals 15 residues. Trimming shortened V by 3 bases and J by 2 bases, and 14 bases separated the two germline ends. The CDR3 DNA reads TGTGCCAGCAGCGCCCTAGGGACGGCTAACACTGAAGCTTTCTTT. Encoded protein: CASSALGTANTEAFF.

The V call is TRBV19, the J call TRBJ1-1; D is ambiguous. CDR1 LNHDA and CDR2 SQIVND come from the germline V gene (reference sequence). The CDR3 runs 13 residues. The V end lost 6 bases, the J end lost 1 base, and 9 bases lay between the germline ends. In DNA form, the CDR3 reads TGTGCCAGTAGCAGTCCAACGAACACTGAAGCTTTCTTT. It is translated as CASSSPTNTEAFF. Full variable domain (rest looked up from reference TRBV19 and TRBJ1-1): DGGITQSPKYLFRKEGQNVTLSCEQNLNHDAMYWYRQDPGQGLRLIYYSQIVNDFQKGDIAEGYSVSREKKESFPLTVTSAQKNPTAFYLCASSSPTNTEAFFGQGTRLTVV.

The chain uses TRBV6-6 and TRBJ1-3; a weak D match, TRBD1 (6 bases). Germline V gene sequence: CDR1 MNHNY, CDR2 SVGAGI (reference sequence). Trimming cost V 3 bases and J 0 bases, with 12 bases left between them. This CDR3 comprises 16 residues. The CDR3 region is CASSYRGSSSGNTIYF. Here the CDR3 DNA reads TGTGCCAGCAGTTATAGGGGGTCGAGCTCTGGAAACACCATATATTTT.

This chain joins TRBV6-6 and TRBJ2-5; 9 positions match TRBD2. CDR3 length: 12 residues. The V gene's germline CDR1 is MNHNY and CDR2 SVGAGI (reference sequence). Germline trimming cut 9 bases from V and 4 bases from J; bases unmatched to any gene: 3. The CDR3 spells CASSGGSETQYF. DNA of the CDR3: TGTGCCAGTAGCGGGGGTTCAGAGACCCAGTACTTC.

This clone was seen a handful of times. V gene TRBV5-4 combines with J gene TRBJ1-3; D may be TRBD1 (5 bases). Germline assignment: CDR1 SGHNT and CDR2 YYREEE (reference sequence). The CDR3 has 14 residues. V was pared by 4 bases and J by 0 bases, with 8 bases between. The CDR3 coding sequence is TGTGCCAGCAGCAGGGACGACTCTGGAAACACCATATATTTT. Translation gives CASSRDDSGNTIYF.

J is TRBJ2-5 and V is TRBV27; 11 bases align to TRBD1. This CDR3 is 13 amino acids long. Trimming took 8 bases from V and 5 from J; bases not matched to a gene: 4. CDR1 and CDR2 from the germline V gene are MNHEY and SMNVEV (reference sequence). In DNA form, the CDR3 reads TGTGCCAGCGGACAGGGGGCATCGGAGACCCAGTACTTC. It codes for CASGQGASETQYF.

The CDR3 region has the DNA TGTGCCAGCAGCCAAGATCTAGCGGGGGCCTACGAGCAGTACTTC. Its protein product is CASSQDLAGAYEQYF. V is TRBV4-2 and J is TRBJ2-7, with 10 positions matching TRBD2. The junction had 1 base not matched to a gene; V was cut back by 0 bases and J by 2 bases. Germline V gene data show CDR1 as LGHNA and CDR2 as YNFKEQ. The CDR3 extends over 15 amino acids.

This clone was recorded a few times. The gene calls are TRBV5-1 and TRBJ2-1, with TRBD2 identical over 14 bases. Germline CDR1 is SGHRS and CDR2 is YFSETQ. With V trimmed by 2 bases and J by 4 bases, 5 bases remained unmatched. The CDR3 spans 17 residues. In nucleotides, the CDR3 is TGCGCCAGCAGCTTCATGGGACTAGCGGGGGTTTACAATGAGCAGTTCTTC. It is translated as CASSFMGLAGVYNEQFF.

This clone was observed a single time. The chain employs TRBV18 and TRBJ2-7; D is perhaps TRBD1 (7 bases). CDR1 and CDR2 (germline): KGHSH, LQKENI. The V end lost 2 bases, the J end lost 1 base, and 12 bases lay between the germline ends. This CDR3 region has 15 residues. CDR3 nucleotides: TGTGCCAGCTCACCATACCCAGGGGGGTCCTACGAGCAGTACTTC. Its translation: CASSPYPGGSYEQYF.